The subject of this entry is one TCR beta chain. The PCR contained 60 Vbeta and 13 Jbeta primers. Only in-frame clones appear in the TCRdb table, and some are missing; sequencing was by immunoSEQ multiplex PCR. This table has 120,000 to 150,000 clones, 73% appearing once. Germline V gene lookup returns CDR1 SEHNR and CDR2 FQNEAQ (reference sequence). The CDR3 is 14 amino acids. Trimming took 5 bases from V and 2 from J; bases not matched to a gene: 4. This sample is drawn from a study of cytomegalovirus exposure and HLA in healthy donors. The chain couples TRBV7-9 to TRBJ1-2; 8 bases map to TRBD1. The sequenced sample consisted of PBMCs. The clonotype originates from a human donor in good health. The DNA for the CDR3 is TGTGCCAGCAGCCAAGGGACAGGAAACTATGGCTACACCTTC. Protein sequence: CASSQGTGNYGYTF.